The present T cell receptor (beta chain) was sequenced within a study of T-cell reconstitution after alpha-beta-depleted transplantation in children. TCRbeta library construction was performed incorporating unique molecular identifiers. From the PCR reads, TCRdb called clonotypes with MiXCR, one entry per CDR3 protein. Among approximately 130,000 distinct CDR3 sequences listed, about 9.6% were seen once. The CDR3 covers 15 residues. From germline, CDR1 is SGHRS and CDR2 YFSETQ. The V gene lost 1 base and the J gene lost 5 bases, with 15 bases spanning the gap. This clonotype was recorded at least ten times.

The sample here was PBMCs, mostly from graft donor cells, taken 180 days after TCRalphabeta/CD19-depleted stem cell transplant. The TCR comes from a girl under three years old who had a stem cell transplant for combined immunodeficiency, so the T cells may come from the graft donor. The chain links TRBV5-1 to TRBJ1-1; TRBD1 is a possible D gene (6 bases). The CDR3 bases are TGCGCCAGCAGCTTGCGACAGGCGAGGGGTACTGAAGCTTTCTTT. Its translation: CASSLRQARGTEAFF.